These T cell receptor beta chains were read from a single sample in a study of T cell changes during pregnancy in multiple sclerosis. Clones were read by immunoSEQ multiplex PCR, and TCRdb kept only the in-frame ones, dropping some. The sample shows more than 35,000 clones, approximately 90% of them seen only once. The source was CD8+ T cells from peripheral blood mononuclear cells, collected after pregnancy. The receptors were gathered from a female donor in good health, enrolled as a control in a pregnancy study. The CDR3 runs from the conserved cysteine through the conserved F or W. D genes are given only for firm matches. Clone size, where shown, is once, few, many, or a class for clones that have expanded.

DNA: TGCAGCGTGAATGGCGGATATGGCTACACCTTC
CDR3: CSVNGGYGYTF
size: NA
V: TRBV29-1
D: NA
length: 11
J: TRBJ1-2

DNA: TGTGCCAGCGGCACGGACAGGGGCTACGAGCAGTACTTC
CDR3: CASGTDRGYEQYF
size: NA
V: TRBV7-9
D: TRBD1
length: 13
J: TRBJ2-7

DNA: TGTGCCACCAGCATCTCTAGGACAGGGGTTCGACAGCCCCAGCATTTT
CDR3: CATSISRTGVRQPQHF
size: once
V: TRBV15
D: TRBD1
length: 16
J: TRBJ1-5

DNA: TGTGCCACCAGCAGATCGGACGGACAGGGAGTACTCTATGGCTACACCTTC
CDR3: CATSRSDGQGVLYGYTF
size: NA
V: TRBV15
D: TRBD1
length: 17
J: TRBJ1-2

DNA: TGTGCCAGCAGCCCCAGGGACTCGCGCTCGGAGGAGCAGTTCTTC
CDR3: CASSPRDSRSEEQFF
size: NA
V: TRBV7-3
D: NA
length: 15
J: TRBJ2-1

DNA: TGTGCCAGCAGCTTAACTAGCGGGAGTCTATACAATGAGCAGTTCTTC
CDR3: CASSLTSGSLYNEQFF
size: NA
V: TRBV7-6
D: TRBD2
length: 16
J: TRBJ2-1

DNA: TGTGCCAGCTCCCCGGGGACTGAAGCTTTCTTT
CDR3: CASSPGTEAFF
size: NA
V: TRBV18
D: NA
length: 11
J: TRBJ1-1

DNA: TGCGCCAGCAGCCAAGATACGCCCCCGAGGAACACAGATACGCAGTATTTT
CDR3: CASSQDTPPRNTDTQYF
size: NA
V: TRBV4-3
D: NA
length: 17
J: TRBJ2-3

DNA: TGCAGCGGACAGGGGGCCTCCTACAATGAGCAGTTCTTC
CDR3: CSGQGASYNEQFF
size: few
V: TRBV29-1
D: TRBD1
length: 13
J: TRBJ2-1

DNA: TGTGCCAGTAGTATGGGGAGGGACCGCTACAATGAGCAGTTCTTC
CDR3: CASSMGRDRYNEQFF
size: once
V: TRBV19
D: TRBD2
length: 15
J: TRBJ2-1

DNA: TGCGCCAGCAGCCAAGCCCGGGGAAGGGAGCAGTTCTTC
CDR3: CASSQARGREQFF
size: NA
V: TRBV4-3
D: NA
length: 13
J: TRBJ2-1

DNA: TGTGCCAGCAGGGGGGGCTCCTACGAGCAGTACTTC
CDR3: CASRGGSYEQYF
size: NA
V: TRBV2
D: NA
length: 12
J: TRBJ2-7

DNA: TGTGCCAGCAGCAAAGGATTCAGGAGCGGCCCCACAGATACGCAGTATTTT
CDR3: CASSKGFRSGPTDTQYF
size: once
V: TRBV21-1
D: NA
length: 17
J: TRBJ2-3

DNA: TGTGCCAGCAGCTTTGTACTCGGGGGAGGCTACGAGCAGTACTTC
CDR3: CASSFVLGGGYEQYF
size: NA
V: TRBV7-2
D: NA
length: 15
J: TRBJ2-7

DNA: TGTGCCAGCAGTTACGGGGTAGCGGGGGGGCTCGAGCAGTACTTC
CDR3: CASSYGVAGGLEQYF
size: NA
V: TRBV6-5
D: TRBD2
length: 15
J: TRBJ2-7

DNA: TGTGCCAGCAGCGCGGGACAGGGGCATAATCAGCCCCAGCATTTT
CDR3: CASSAGQGHNQPQHF
size: NA
V: TRBV9
D: TRBD1
length: 15
J: TRBJ1-5

DNA: TGTGCCAGCAGCCCGGGACTAGCTTTGAATGAGCAGTTCTTC
CDR3: CASSPGLALNEQFF
size: NA
V: TRBV7-9
D: TRBD2
length: 14
J: TRBJ2-1

DNA: TGCGCCAGCAGCTTAGACATGAACACTGAAGCTTTCTTT
CDR3: CASSLDMNTEAFF
size: NA
V: TRBV5-1
D: NA
length: 13
J: TRBJ1-1

DNA: TGTGCCAGCAGCCACAATATAGGTCGGGTCGGTGGTGAAAAACTGTTTTTT
CDR3: CASSHNIGRVGGEKLFF
size: once
V: TRBV7-9
D: NA
length: 17
J: TRBJ1-4

DNA: TGCGCCAGCAGCCAAATGGGACAGATAAATGAAAAACTGTTTTTT
CDR3: CASSQMGQINEKLFF
size: once
V: TRBV4-3
D: TRBD1
length: 15
J: TRBJ1-4

DNA: TGTGCCAGCACAGTCGGGGGGGCCATCAATGAGCAGTTCTTC
CDR3: CASTVGGAINEQFF
size: NA
V: TRBV11-2
D: TRBD2
length: 14
J: TRBJ2-1

DNA: TGCGCCAGCCTCCAGGGACAGGCCATCCAAGAGACCCAGTACTTC
CDR3: CASLQGQAIQETQYF
size: NA
V: TRBV10-2
D: TRBD1
length: 15
J: TRBJ2-5

DNA: TGTGCCAGCAGCCCCCTCGGGACTTCGGGAAACGAGCAGTACTTC
CDR3: CASSPLGTSGNEQYF
size: NA
V: TRBV9
D: NA
length: 15
J: TRBJ2-7

DNA: TGTGCCAGCAGGCCTCAGGGGCTTTCCTACAATGAGCAGTTCTTC
CDR3: CASRPQGLSYNEQFF
size: NA
V: TRBV6-5
D: NA
length: 15
J: TRBJ2-1

DNA: TGTGCCAGTAGTGAGCTGTTCCAGGGGCTCCTAAACATTCAGTACTTC
CDR3: CASSELFQGLLNIQYF
size: NA
V: TRBV19
D: NA
length: 16
J: TRBJ2-4

DNA: TGTGCCAGCATCGCACAGGATGGCTACACCTTC
CDR3: CASIAQDGYTF
size: NA
V: TRBV6-6
D: NA
length: 11
J: TRBJ1-2

DNA: TGTGCCAGCAAAAGGGACAGTCCTAGCAATCAGCCCCAGCATTTT
CDR3: CASKRDSPSNQPQHF
size: NA
V: TRBV2
D: TRBD1
length: 15
J: TRBJ1-5

DNA: TGTGCCAGCAGTTCCCGGAGGAGCGGGGGGACGAATGAGCAGTTCTTC
CDR3: CASSSRRSGGTNEQFF
size: NA
V: TRBV27
D: TRBD2
length: 16
J: TRBJ2-1

DNA: TGTGCCAGCAAGGGACTAGCGGACTACGAGCAGTACTTC
CDR3: CASKGLADYEQYF
size: NA
V: TRBV27
D: TRBD2
length: 13
J: TRBJ2-7